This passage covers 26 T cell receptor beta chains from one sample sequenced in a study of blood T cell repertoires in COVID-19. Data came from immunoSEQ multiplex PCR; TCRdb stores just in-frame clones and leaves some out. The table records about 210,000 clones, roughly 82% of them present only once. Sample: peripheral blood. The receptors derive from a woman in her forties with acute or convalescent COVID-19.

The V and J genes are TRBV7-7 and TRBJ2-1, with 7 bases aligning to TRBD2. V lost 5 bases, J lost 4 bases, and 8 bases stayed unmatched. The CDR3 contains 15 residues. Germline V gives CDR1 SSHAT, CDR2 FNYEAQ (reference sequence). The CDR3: CASSQDPGGYNEQFF. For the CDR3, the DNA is TGTGCCAGCAGCCAGGACCCCGGGGGGTACAATGAGCAGTTCTTC.

The CDR3 loop reads CASSLEARINYGYTF. The CDR3 DNA follows: TGTGCCAGCAGCTTAGAGGCCAGGATAAACTATGGCTACACCTTC. The chain carries TRBV13 and TRBJ1-2; D gene uncertain. Germline CDR1 is PRHDT and CDR2 is FYEKMQ (reference sequence). CDR3 length: 15 amino acids. V lost 1 base and J lost 2, with 11 bases in between.

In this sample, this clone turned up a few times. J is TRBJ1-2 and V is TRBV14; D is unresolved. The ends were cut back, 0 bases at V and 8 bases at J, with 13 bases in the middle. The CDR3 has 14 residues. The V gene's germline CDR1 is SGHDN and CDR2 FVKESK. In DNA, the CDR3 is TGTGCCAGCAGCCAAGATCGTGGGAGGGTCGGCTACACCTTC. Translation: CASSQDRGRVGYTF.

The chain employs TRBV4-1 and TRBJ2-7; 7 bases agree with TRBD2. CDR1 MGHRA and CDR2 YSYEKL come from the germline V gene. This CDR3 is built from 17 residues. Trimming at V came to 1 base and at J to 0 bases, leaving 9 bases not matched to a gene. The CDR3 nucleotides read TGCGCCAGCAGCCAAGTCCGCTCTAGCGGCTTCTCCTACGAGCAGTACTTC. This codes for CASSQVRSSGFSYEQYF.

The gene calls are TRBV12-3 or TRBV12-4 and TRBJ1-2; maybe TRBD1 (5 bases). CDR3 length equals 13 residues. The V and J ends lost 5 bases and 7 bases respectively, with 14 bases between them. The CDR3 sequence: CASSLFGTGGYTF. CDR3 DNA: TGTGCCAGCAGTCTATTTGGGACTGGTGGCTACACCTTC.

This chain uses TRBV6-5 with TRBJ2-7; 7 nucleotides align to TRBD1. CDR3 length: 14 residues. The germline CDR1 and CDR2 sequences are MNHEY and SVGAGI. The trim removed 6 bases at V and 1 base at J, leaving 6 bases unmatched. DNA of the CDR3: TGTGCCAGCAGACTGCTGGGACAGTCCTACGAGCAGTACTTC. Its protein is CASRLLGQSYEQYF.

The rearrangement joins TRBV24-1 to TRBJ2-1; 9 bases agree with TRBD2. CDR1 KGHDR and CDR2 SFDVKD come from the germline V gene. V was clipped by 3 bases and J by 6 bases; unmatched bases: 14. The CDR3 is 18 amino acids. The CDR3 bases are TGTGCCACCAGTGATGCCGCCCCTAGCGGGACACTTATCAATGAGCAGTTCTTC. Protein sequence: CATSDAAPSGTLINEQFF.

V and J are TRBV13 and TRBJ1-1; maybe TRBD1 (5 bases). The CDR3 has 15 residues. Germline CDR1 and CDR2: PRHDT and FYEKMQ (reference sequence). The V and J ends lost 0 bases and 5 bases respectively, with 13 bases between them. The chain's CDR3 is CASSLGGQVRTEAFF. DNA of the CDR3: TGTGCCAGCAGCTTAGGTGGACAAGTGCGGACTGAAGCTTTCTTT.

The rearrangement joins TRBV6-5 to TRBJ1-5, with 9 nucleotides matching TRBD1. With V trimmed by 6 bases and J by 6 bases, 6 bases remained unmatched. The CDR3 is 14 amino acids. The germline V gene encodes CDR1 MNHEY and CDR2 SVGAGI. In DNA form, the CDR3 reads TGTGCCAGCAGCACAACAGGGGGCGGTCAGCCCCAGCATTTT. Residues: CASSTTGGGQPQHF.

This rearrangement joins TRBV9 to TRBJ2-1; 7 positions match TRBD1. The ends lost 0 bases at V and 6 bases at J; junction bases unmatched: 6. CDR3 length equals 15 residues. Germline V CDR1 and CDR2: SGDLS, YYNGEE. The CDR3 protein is CASSVEGTDFNEQFF. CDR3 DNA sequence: TGTGCCAGCAGCGTAGAGGGGACAGACTTCAATGAGCAGTTCTTC.

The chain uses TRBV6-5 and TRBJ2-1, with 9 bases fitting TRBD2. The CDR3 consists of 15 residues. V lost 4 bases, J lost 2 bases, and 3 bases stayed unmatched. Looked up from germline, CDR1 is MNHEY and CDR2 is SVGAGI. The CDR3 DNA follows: TGTGCCAGCAGTTTGGGACTAGCCGCCTACAATGAGCAGTTCTTC. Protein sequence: CASSLGLAAYNEQFF.

The CDR3 loop reads CASSPRGRVYEQYF. The DNA of the CDR3 is TGTGCCAGCAGCCCCCGGGGTAGAGTCTACGAGCAGTACTTC. The chain uses TRBV9 and TRBJ2-7; D possibly corresponds to TRBD2 (5 bases). V was trimmed by 4 bases and J by 3 bases, leaving 14 bases between them. Looked up from germline, CDR1 is SGDLS and CDR2 is YYNGEE. The CDR3 sequence is 14 residues long.

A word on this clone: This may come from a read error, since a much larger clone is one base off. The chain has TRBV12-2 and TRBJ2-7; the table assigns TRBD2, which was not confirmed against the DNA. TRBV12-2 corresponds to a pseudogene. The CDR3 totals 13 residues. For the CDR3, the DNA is TGTGCAATCCCCGGACTAGGGTCCTACGAGCAGTACTTC. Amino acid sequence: CAIPGLGSYEQYF.

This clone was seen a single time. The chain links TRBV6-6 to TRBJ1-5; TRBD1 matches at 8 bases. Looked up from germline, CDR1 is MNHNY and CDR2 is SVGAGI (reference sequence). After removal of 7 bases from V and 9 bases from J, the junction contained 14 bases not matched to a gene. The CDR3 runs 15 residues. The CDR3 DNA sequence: TGTGCCAGCACCTACGCCCGGACAGGGCGCCGGCCCCAGCATTTT. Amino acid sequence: CASTYARTGRRPQHF.

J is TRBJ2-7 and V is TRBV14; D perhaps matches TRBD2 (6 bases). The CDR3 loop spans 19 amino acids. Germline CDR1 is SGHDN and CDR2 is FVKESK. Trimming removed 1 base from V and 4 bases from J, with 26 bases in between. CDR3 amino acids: CASSQVSGWEDDKAYEQYF. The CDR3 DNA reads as TGTGCCAGCAGCCAAGTATCTGGGTGGGAGGACGATAAAGCGTACGAGCAGTACTTC. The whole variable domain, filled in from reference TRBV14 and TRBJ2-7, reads EAGVTQFPSHSVIEKGQTVTLRCDPISGHDNLYWYRRVMGKEIKFLLHFVKESKQDESGMPNNRFLAERTGGTYSTLKVQPAELEDSGVYFCASSQVSGWEDDKAYEQYFGPGTRLTVT.

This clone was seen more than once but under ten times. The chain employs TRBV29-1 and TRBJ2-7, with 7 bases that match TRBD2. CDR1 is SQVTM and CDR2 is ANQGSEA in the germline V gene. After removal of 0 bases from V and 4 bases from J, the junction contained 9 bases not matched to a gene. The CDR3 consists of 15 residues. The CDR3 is CSVEDPTSTRYEQYF. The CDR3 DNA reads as TGCAGCGTTGAAGATCCGACTAGCACCCGATACGAGCAGTACTTC.

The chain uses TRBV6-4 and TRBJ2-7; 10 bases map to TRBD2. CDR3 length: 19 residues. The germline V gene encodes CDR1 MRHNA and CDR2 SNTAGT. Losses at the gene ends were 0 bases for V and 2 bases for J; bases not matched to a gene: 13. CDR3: CASSDSEIRSGGPTYEQYF. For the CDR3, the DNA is TGTGCCAGCAGTGACTCGGAGATTCGTAGCGGGGGGCCTACCTACGAGCAGTACTTC.

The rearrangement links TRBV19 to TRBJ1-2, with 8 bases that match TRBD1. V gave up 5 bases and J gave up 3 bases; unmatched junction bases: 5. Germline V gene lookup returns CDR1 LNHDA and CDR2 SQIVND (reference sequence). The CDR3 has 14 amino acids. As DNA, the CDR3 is TGTGCCAGTAGTTCGGACAGGGAGGACTATGGCTACACCTTC. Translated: CASSSDREDYGYTF.

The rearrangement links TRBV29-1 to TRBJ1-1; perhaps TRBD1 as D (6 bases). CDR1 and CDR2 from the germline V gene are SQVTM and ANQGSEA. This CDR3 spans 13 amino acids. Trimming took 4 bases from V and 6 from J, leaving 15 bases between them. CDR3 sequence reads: CSVAAWTDAEAFF. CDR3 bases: TGCAGCGTTGCCGCCTGGACAGATGCTGAAGCTTTCTTT.

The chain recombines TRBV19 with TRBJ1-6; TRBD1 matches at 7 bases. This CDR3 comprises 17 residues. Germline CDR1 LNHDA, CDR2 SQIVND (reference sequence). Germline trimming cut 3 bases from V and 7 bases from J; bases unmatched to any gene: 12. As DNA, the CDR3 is TGTGCCAGTAGTATGGAGAGGGGGCTGTTGGGAAATTCACCCCTCCACTTT. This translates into CASSMERGLLGNSPLHF.

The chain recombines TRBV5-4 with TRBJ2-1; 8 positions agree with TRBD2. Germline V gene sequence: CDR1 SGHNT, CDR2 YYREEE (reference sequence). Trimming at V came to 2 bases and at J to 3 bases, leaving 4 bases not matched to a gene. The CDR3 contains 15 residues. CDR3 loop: CASSFSGRGYNEQFF. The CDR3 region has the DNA TGTGCCAGCAGCTTCAGCGGGAGAGGCTACAATGAGCAGTTCTTC.

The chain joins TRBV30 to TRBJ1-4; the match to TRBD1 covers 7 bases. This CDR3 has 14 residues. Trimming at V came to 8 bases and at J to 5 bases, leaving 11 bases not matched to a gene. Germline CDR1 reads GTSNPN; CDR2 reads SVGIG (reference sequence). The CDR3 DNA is TGTGCCATGACAGGGCCCTTATACAATGAAAAACTGTTTTTT. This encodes CAMTGPLYNEKLFF.

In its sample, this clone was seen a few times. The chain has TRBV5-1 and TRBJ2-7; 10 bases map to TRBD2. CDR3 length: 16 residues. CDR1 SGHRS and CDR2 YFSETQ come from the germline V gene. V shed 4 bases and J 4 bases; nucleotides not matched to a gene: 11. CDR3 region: CASSILAGVTGYEQYF. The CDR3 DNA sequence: TGCGCCAGCAGCATCCTAGCGGGGGTAACCGGATACGAGCAGTACTTC.

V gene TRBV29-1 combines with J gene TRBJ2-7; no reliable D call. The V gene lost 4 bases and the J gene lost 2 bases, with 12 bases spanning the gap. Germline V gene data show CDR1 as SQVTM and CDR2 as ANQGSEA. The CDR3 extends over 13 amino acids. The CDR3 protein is CSVGIGGTYEQYF. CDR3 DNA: TGCAGCGTTGGTATTGGCGGAACCTACGAGCAGTACTTC.

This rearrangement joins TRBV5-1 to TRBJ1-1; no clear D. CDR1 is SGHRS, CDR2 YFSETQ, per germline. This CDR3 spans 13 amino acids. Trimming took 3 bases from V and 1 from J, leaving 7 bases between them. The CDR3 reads CASSSRRNTEAFF. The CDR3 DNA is TGCGCCAGCAGCTCTAGACGGAACACTGAAGCTTTCTTT.

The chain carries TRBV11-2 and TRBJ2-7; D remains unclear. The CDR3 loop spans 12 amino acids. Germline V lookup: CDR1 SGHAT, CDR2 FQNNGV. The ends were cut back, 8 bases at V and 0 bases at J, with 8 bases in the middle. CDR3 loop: CASARGSYEQYF. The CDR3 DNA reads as TGTGCCAGCGCTCGAGGCTCCTACGAGCAGTACTTC. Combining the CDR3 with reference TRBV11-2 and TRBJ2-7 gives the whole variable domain EAGVAQSPRYKIIEKRQSVAFWCNPISGHATLYWYQQILGQGPKLLIQFQNNGVVDDSQLPKDRFSAERLKGVDSTLKIQPAKLEDSAVYLCASARGSYEQYFGPGTRLTVT.